This T cell receptor beta chain was obtained from a study of sequential checkpoint blockade in melanoma. Clones were sequenced by immunoSEQ multiplex PCR, and TCRdb holds only the in-frame ones, with some missing. The sample lists several thousand clones, roughly 28% occurring once. The CDR3 extends over 14 amino acids. V lost 2 bases, J lost 1 base, and 8 bases lay in between. Germline V gene sequence: CDR1 MDHEN, CDR2 SYDVKM. The treatment denotes: randomized to nivolumab then ipilimumab (arm A) or the reverse (arm B). This receptor was obtained from a human donor with melanoma. J is TRBJ1-1 and V is TRBV28, with D unclear. The sample here was tumor tissue (inferred from file names), taken from a patient given nivolumab and ipilimumab in sequence. As DNA, the CDR3 is TGTGCCAGCAGTTTACCAGGAACGAACACTGAAGCTTTCTTT. This sequence encodes CASSLPGTNTEAFF. Supplemented by reference TRBV28 and TRBJ1-1, the full variable domain reads DVKVTQSSRYLVKRTGEKVFLECVQDMDHENMFWYRQDPGLGLRLIYFSYDVKMKEKGDIPEGYSVSREKKERFSLILESASTNQTSMYLCASSLPGTNTEAFFGQGTRLTVV.